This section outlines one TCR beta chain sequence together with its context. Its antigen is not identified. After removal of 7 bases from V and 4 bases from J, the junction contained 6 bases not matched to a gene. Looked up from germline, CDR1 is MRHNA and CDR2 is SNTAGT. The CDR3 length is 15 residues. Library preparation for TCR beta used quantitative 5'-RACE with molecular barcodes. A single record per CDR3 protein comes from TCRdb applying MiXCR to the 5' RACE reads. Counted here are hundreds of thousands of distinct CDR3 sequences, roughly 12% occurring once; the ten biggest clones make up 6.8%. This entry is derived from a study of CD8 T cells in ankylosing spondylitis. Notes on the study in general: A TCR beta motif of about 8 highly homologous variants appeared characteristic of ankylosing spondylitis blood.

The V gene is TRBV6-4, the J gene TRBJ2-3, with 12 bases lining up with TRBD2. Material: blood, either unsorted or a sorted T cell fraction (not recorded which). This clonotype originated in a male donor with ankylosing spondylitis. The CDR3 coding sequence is TGTGCCAGCATGGTACTAGCGGGAGGTTCAGATACGCAGTATTTT. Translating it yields CASMVLAGGSDTQYF.